What follows are 8 T cell receptor beta chains derived from one specimen sequenced in a study of T-cell reconstitution after alpha-beta-depleted transplantation in children. Using unique molecular identifiers, the investigators prepared the TCRbeta library. MiXCR, applied by TCRdb to the PCR reads, yields one record per CDR3 protein. Counted here are a few hundred thousand distinct CDR3 sequences, about a quarter occurring once; the ten biggest clones make up around 2.5%. The source was PBMCs, collected before TCRalphabeta/CD19-depleted stem cell transplant. These receptors all come from a girl aged 2-10 years with Fanconi anemia, due to receive a stem cell transplant.

The chain employs TRBV6-5 and TRBJ2-3; possible D gene TRBD2, 7 bases. This CDR3 contains 17 residues. V was clipped by 4 bases and J by 6 bases, with 23 bases between them. Germline assignment: CDR1 MNHEY and CDR2 SVGAGI. The CDR3 DNA follows: TGTGCCAGCAGTTCACAAAGCACGGGGGGCCCGATGGATACGCAGTATTTT. This encodes CASSSQSTGGPMDTQYF.

This clonotype was picked up a small number of times. The CDR3 DNA sequence: TGCAGTGCGACGCCCGGACAGGGCTACGAGCAGTACTTC. This translates into CSATPGQGYEQYF. This chain connects TRBV20-1 to TRBJ2-7; 8 bases match TRBD1. Germline values: CDR1 DFQATT, CDR2 SNEGSKA (reference sequence). V dropped 6 bases and J dropped 3; count of bases not matched to a gene: 7. This CDR3 region has 13 residues.

The genes are TRBV20-1 and TRBJ2-6; no reliable D call. The CDR3 contains 15 residues. V was clipped by 3 bases and J by 0 bases, with 9 bases between them. CDR1 and CDR2 (germline): DFQATT, SNEGSKA (reference sequence). The CDR3 DNA follows: TGCAGTGCTAGGGATCTGTACTCTGGGGCCAACGTCCTGACTTTC. This translates into CSARDLYSGANVLTF.

The table lists this clonotype with many counts. The J gene is TRBJ2-7, the V gene TRBV10-3, with TRBD1 identical over 7 bases. The CDR3 is 11 residues long. V shed 10 bases and J 5 bases; nucleotides not matched to a gene: 5. In germline, CDR1 is ENHRY, CDR2 SYGVKD. The CDR3 region is CASADRDEQYF. The DNA for the CDR3 is TGTGCCAGTGCCGACAGGGACGAGCAGTACTTC.

The chain links TRBV15 to TRBJ2-7, with TRBD1 as a possible D gene (5 bases). CDR1 is LNHNV, CDR2 YYDKDF, per germline (reference sequence). CDR3 length: 18 amino acids. V was clipped by 0 bases and J by 6 bases, with 24 bases between them. The CDR3 DNA reads TGTGCCACCAGCAGAGATCGACTTTCCTGGGCAGGGATCCCCGAGCAGTACTTC. Translating it yields CATSRDRLSWAGIPEQYF.

This clonotype was picked up many times. CDR3 DNA sequence: TGCAGTGCGGTTCTAGCTCCTCCATACAATGAGCAGTTCTTC. It encodes CSAVLAPPYNEQFF. J is TRBJ2-1 and V is TRBV20-1; maybe TRBD2 (5 bases). Germline CDR1 reads DFQATT; CDR2 reads SNEGSKA (reference sequence). V lost 6 bases and J lost 4, with 16 bases in between. The CDR3 contains 14 residues.

This clonotype was recorded at least ten times. The chain links TRBV20-1 to TRBJ2-7; D assignment may be TRBD1 or TRBD2 (7 bases each). This CDR3 comprises 15 residues. Trimming cost V 0 bases and J 6 bases, with 18 bases left between them. Germline V lookup: CDR1 DFQATT, CDR2 SNEGSKA (reference sequence). The CDR3: CSARDDGRGGLEQYF. CDR3 sequence (DNA): TGCAGTGCTAGAGATGATGGCAGGGGGGGCCTCGAGCAGTACTTC.

This clonotype was picked up a small number of times. The chain employs TRBV28 and TRBJ2-7; TRBD1 matches 7 bases. Trimming took 2 bases from V and 1 from J; bases not matched to a gene: 2. The CDR3 contains 14 residues. Germline V lookup: CDR1 MDHEN, CDR2 SYDVKM. DNA for the CDR3: TGTGCCAGCAGTTTAGGCAGGGGGTCCTACGAGCAGTACTTC. This encodes CASSLGRGSYEQYF.